Listed below are T cell receptor beta chains from one sample, sequenced in a study of blood T cell repertoires in COVID-19. Here immunoSEQ multiplex PCR was the method, and the copy in TCRdb shows in-frame clones only, minus some. The table records about 180,000 clones, about three quarters of them present only once. The sample was peripheral blood. The receptors derive from an elderly woman with COVID-19, enrolled during active disease. CDR3s include the opening cysteine and the closing phenylalanine or tryptophan. A D gene is named only where the DNA matches it firmly. Not all rows give a size; the values are once, few, many and, for expanded clones, a class.

j_gene | abundance | v_gene | d_gene | CDR3nt | CDR3aa
TRBJ1-2 | - | TRBV5-1 | TRBD1 | TGCGCCAGCAGCTTGTTAGGGACAGGCCCTCCCGGGGACTATGGCTACACCTTC | CASSLLGTGPPGDYGYTF
TRBJ2-1 | - | TRBV20-1 | - | TGCAGTGCTTCCCCTCACAATGAGCAGTTCTTC | CSASPHNEQFF
TRBJ1-2 | - | TRBV28 | - | TGTGCCAGCAGTTTAGTCAGGGGCGGCTACACCTTC | CASSLVRGGYTF
TRBJ1-2 | once | TRBV30 | - | TGTGCCTGGAGTCGAAGGCAGGGGAATAGGCTGGGCTATGGCTACACCTTC | CAWSRRQGNRLGYGYTF
TRBJ1-2 | - | TRBV6-5 | - | TGTGCCAGCACCCGCGGGGCGGGGAACTATGGCTACACCTTC | CASTRGAGNYGYTF
TRBJ1-4 | - | TRBV11-2 | - | TGTGCCAGCAGCTTAGATGAGGGAGGCGGAGAAGAAAAACTGTTTTTT | CASSLDEGGGEEKLFF
TRBJ2-3 | - | TRBV28 | TRBD2 | TGTGCCAGCAGTTTGTCCCAACTAGCGGGAGGTGTCACAGATACGCAGTATTTT | CASSLSQLAGGVTDTQYF
TRBJ2-5 | - | TRBV5-1 | - | TGCGCCAGCAGCTTGAGTCCTAAAGAGACCCAGTACTTC | CASSLSPKETQYF
TRBJ2-5 | - | TRBV4-2 | - | TGTGCCAGCAGCCGGGGGACAAATCCGGGGGAGACCCAGTACTTC | CASSRGTNPGETQYF
TRBJ2-7 | - | TRBV19 | TRBD1 | TGTGCCAGTACCCCCCAAGGGGGCGATGGGTACGAGCAGTACTTC | CASTPQGGDGYEQYF
TRBJ2-5 | - | TRBV21-1 | - | TGTGCCAGCAGCAAAGCGCTTTATCGACTAGCGGTTATTCAAGAGACCCAGTACTTC | CASSKALYRLAVIQETQYF